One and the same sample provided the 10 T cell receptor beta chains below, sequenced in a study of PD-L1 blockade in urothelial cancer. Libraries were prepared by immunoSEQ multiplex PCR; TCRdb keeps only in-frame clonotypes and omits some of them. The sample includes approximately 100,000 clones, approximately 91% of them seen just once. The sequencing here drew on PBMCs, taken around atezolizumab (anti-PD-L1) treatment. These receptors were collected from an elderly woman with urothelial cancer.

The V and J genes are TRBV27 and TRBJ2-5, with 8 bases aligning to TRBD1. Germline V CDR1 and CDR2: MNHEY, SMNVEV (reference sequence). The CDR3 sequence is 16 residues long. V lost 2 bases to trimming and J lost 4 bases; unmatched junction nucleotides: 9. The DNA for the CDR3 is TGTGCCAGCAGTTTAATCGGGACAGGTATCGGAGAGACCCAGTACTTC. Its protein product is CASSLIGTGIGETQYF.

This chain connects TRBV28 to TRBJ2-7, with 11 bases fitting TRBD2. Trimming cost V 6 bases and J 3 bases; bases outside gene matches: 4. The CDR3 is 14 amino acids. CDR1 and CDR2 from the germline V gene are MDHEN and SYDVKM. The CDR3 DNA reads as TGTGCCAGCAGGGGAGGGACTAGCGGCTACGAGCAGTACTTC. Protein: CASRGGTSGYEQYF. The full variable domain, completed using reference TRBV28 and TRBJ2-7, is DVKVTQSSRYLVKRTGEKVFLECVQDMDHENMFWYRQDPGLGLRLIYFSYDVKMKEKGDIPEGYSVSREKKERFSLILESASTNQTSMYLCASRGGTSGYEQYFGPGTRLTVT.

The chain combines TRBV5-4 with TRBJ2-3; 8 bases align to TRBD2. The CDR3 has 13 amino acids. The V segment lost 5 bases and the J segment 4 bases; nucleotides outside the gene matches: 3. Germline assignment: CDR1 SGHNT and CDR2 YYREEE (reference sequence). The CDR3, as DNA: TGTGCCAGCAGTCCGACTAGCGCAGATACGCAGTATTTT. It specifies CASSPTSADTQYF.

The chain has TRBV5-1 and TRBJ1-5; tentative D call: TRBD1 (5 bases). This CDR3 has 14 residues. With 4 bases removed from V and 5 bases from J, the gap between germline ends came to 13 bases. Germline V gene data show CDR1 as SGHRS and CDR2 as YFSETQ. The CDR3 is CASSPGTEYQPQHF. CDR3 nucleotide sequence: TGCGCCAGCAGCCCGGGGACTGAATATCAGCCCCAGCATTTT.

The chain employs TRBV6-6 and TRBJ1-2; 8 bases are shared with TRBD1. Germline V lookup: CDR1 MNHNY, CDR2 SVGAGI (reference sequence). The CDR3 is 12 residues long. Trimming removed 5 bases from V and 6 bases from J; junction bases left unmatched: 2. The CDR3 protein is CASSQTGDGYTF. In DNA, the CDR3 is TGTGCCAGCAGTCAGACAGGGGATGGCTACACCTTC.

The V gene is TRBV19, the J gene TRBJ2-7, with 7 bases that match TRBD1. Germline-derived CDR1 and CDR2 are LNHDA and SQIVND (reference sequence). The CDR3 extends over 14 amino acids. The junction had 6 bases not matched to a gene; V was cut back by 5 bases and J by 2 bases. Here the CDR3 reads CASSLRTGPYEQYF. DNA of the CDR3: TGTGCCAGTAGTCTACGGACAGGTCCCTACGAGCAGTACTTC.

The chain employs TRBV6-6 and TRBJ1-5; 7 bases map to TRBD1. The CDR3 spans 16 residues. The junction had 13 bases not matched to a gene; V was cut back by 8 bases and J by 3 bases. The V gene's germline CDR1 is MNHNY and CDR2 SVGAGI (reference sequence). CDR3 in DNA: TGTGCCAGCCAGAGGGGGCAGGGAGCTTCCAATCAGCCCCAGCATTTT. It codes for CASQRGQGASNQPQHF.

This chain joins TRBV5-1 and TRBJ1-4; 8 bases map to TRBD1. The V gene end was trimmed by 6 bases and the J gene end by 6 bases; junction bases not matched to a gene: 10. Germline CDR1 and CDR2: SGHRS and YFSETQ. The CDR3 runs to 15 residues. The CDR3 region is CASNSGSGGYEKLFF. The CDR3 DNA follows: TGCGCCAGCAACTCCGGGTCAGGGGGCTATGAAAAACTGTTTTTT.

Written as DNA, the CDR3 is TGTGCCAGCAGCCATCTCTCGCAGGCTAACTATGGCTACACCTTC. Translated: CASSHLSQANYGYTF. The V gene is TRBV5-4, the J gene TRBJ1-2; D ambiguous. The CDR3 runs to 15 residues. From germline, CDR1 is SGHNT and CDR2 YYREEE (reference sequence). V shed 4 bases and J shed 0 bases, with 13 bases lying between them.

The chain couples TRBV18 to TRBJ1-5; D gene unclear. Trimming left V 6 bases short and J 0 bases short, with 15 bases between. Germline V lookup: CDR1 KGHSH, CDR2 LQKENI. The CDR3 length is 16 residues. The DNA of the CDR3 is TGTGCCAGCTCCCTCTCGAGCCCTAATAGCAATCAGCCCCAGCATTTT. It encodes CASSLSSPNSNQPQHF.